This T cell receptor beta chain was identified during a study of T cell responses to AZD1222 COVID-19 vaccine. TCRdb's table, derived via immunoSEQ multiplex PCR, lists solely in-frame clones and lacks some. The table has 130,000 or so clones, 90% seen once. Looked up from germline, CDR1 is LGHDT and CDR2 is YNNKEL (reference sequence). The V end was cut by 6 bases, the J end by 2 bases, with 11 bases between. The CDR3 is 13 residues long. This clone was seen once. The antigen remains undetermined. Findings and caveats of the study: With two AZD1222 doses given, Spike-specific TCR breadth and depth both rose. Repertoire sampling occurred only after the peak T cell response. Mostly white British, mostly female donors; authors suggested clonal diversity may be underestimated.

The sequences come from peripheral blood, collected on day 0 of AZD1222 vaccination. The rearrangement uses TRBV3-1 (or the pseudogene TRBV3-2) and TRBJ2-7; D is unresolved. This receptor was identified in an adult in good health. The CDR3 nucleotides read TGTGCCAGCAGTTTTGGGGAAACCTACGAGCAGTACTTC. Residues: CASSFGETYEQYF.